These 20 T cell receptor beta chains came from one sample sequenced in a study of T cell repertoires in cytomegalovirus infection. TCRdb analysed the reads with MiXCR anew, one entry per CDR3 protein. Of under 300,000 distinct CDR3 sequences in the sample, 22% are singletons; the top ten hold around 20%. These receptors' targets are unknown. Specimen: cultured PBMCs, collected from culture after CMV antigen stimulation. The source is a human donor in good health (CMV status not recorded). Some clones in this sample may be carry-over from other donors' samples.

This clonotype was counted only a few times. The genes are TRBV7-9 and TRBJ2-1; 8 nucleotides match TRBD1. The CDR3 is 17 amino acids. Trimming at V came to 4 bases and at J to 2 bases, leaving 10 bases not matched to a gene. CDR1 and CDR2 (germline): SEHNR, FQNEAQ (reference sequence). The CDR3 loop is CASSSSNDRGPYNEQFF. The CDR3 coding sequence is TGTGCCAGCAGCTCTTCAAACGACAGGGGACCCTACAATGAGCAGTTCTTC.

The chain has TRBV30 and TRBJ1-5; D call uncertain. The V gene lost 0 bases and the J gene lost 6 bases, with 6 bases spanning the gap. CDR3 length equals 12 residues. Germline values: CDR1 GTSNPN, CDR2 SVGIG (reference sequence). In DNA form, the CDR3 reads TGTGCCTGGAGTGTAGGCGGTCAGCCCCAGCATTTT. This codes for CAWSVGGQPQHF.

The gene calls are TRBV19 and TRBJ2-5; D is uncertain. CDR3 length: 15 amino acids. Per germline, CDR1 LNHDA and CDR2 SQIVND (reference sequence). V lost 2 bases, J lost 2 bases, and 12 bases lay in between. CDR3 sequence: CASSINTGRQETQYF. The CDR3 nucleotides are TGTGCCAGTAGTATAAACACGGGCCGGCAAGAGACCCAGTACTTC.

The gene calls are TRBV2 and TRBJ2-2; 9 bases align to TRBD1. Germline-derived CDR1 and CDR2 are SNHLY and FYNNEI. The CDR3 spans 15 residues. The V segment lost 1 base and the J segment 4 bases; nucleotides outside the gene matches: 1. Written as DNA, the CDR3 is TGTGCCAGCAGTGAAGAGACAGGGGGCACCGGGGAGCTGTTTTTT. Its translation is CASSEETGGTGELFF.

The chain is built from TRBV6-2 or TRBV6-3 and TRBJ1-5; D is perhaps TRBD1 (5 bases). In germline, CDR1 is MNHEY, CDR2 SVGEGT. V lost 6 bases, J lost 2 bases, and 11 bases lay in between. The CDR3 extends over 14 amino acids. The CDR3 DNA follows: TGTGCCAGCAGGCCATCGGGGGGCAATCAGCCCCAGCATTTT. Residues: CASRPSGGNQPQHF.

A few counts support this clonotype. This chain uses TRBV6-2 or TRBV6-3 with TRBJ1-2; D ambiguous. Between the trimmed V and J ends, which lost 4 bases and 4 bases, there was a span of 4 bases. The CDR3 spans 11 residues. Germline V CDR1 and CDR2: MNHEY, SVGEGT. The CDR3 nucleotides are TGTGCCAGCAGTTTTTTCTATGGCTACACCTTC. Amino acid sequence: CASSFFYGYTF.

This chain links TRBV7-2 with TRBJ2-3, with 11 bases aligning to TRBD1. With 5 bases clipped from V and 6 bases from J, the junction kept 7 bases outside the gene matches. This CDR3 spans 15 amino acids. Per the germline V gene, CDR1 is SGHTA and CDR2 is FQGNSA. The CDR3 is CASSPWTGGLDTQYF. The CDR3 DNA is TGTGCCAGCAGCCCGTGGACAGGGGGCTTGGATACGCAGTATTTT. The variable domain in full, with the rest retrieved from reference TRBV7-2 and TRBJ2-3, is GAGVSQSPSNKVTEKGKDVELRCDPISGHTALYWYRQSLGQGLEFLIYFQGNSAPDKSGLPSDRFSAERTGGSVSTLTIQRTQQEDSAVYLCASSPWTGGLDTQYFGPGTRLTVL.

This clonotype showed up many times. The chain couples TRBV7-6 to TRBJ2-6; 7 bases fit TRBD1. This CDR3 region has 16 residues. The V and J ends lost 4 bases and 2 bases, in that order; junction bases with no gene match: 5. Looked up from germline, CDR1 is SGHVS and CDR2 is FNYEAQ. The CDR3 nucleotides read TGTGCCAGCAGCTCAGACAGGGTTACTGGGGCCAACGTCCTGACTTTC. Translated: CASSSDRVTGANVLTF.

The chain recombines TRBV7-9 with TRBJ2-7; unclear D gene. Between the trimmed V and J ends, which lost 6 bases and 0 bases, there was a span of 12 bases. The CDR3 loop spans 14 amino acids. Germline V CDR1 and CDR2: SEHNR, FQNEAQ (reference sequence). The CDR3 protein is CASRFDRFSYEQYV. DNA for the CDR3: TGTGCCAGCAGATTTGACCGTTTCTCCTACGAGCAGTACGTC.

On this clonotype: The junction differs from germline at one of its ends, possibly a read error. The V and J genes are TRBV12-3 or TRBV12-4 and TRBJ1-1, with no clear D. This CDR3 comprises 13 residues. CDR3 protein: CASTLMANTEAFF. The CDR3 coding sequence is TGTGCCAGCACTTTAATGGCGAACACTGAAGCTTTCTTT.

This clonotype was seen a handful of times. This rearrangement joins TRBV7-8 to TRBJ2-3; the D gene is possibly TRBD2 (5 bases). This CDR3 is built from 15 residues. Germline V CDR1 and CDR2: SGHVS, FQNEAQ. V was cut by 6 bases and J by 6 bases, with 19 bases left in between. The DNA for the CDR3 is TGTGCCAGCAGTTTCCGGGATTCCGAATCGGATACGCAGTATTTT. It codes for CASSFRDSESDTQYF.

This clonotype came up a few times. V usage is TRBV19 and J usage is TRBJ2-7; D not certain. Trimming pared 5 bases from V and 2 bases from J, leaving 13 bases between. This CDR3 comprises 14 residues. CDR1 and CDR2 (germline): LNHDA, SQIVND (reference sequence). The CDR3 nucleotides read TGTGCCAGTAGTCCGCGACAAGCTCCCTACGAGCAGTACTTC. Translation: CASSPRQAPYEQYF.

This clonotype was counted only a few times. The chain combines TRBV27 with TRBJ1-5; a weak D match, TRBD1 (5 bases). The V gene lost 6 bases and the J gene lost 2 bases, with 20 bases spanning the gap. Germline-derived CDR1 and CDR2 are MNHEY and SMNVEV (reference sequence). The CDR3 is made up of 17 amino acids. The CDR3 nucleotides are TGTGCCAGCAGCCGAGGGACGGCCCTATATGGCAATCAGCCCCAGCATTTT. Protein: CASSRGTALYGNQPQHF.

The chain employs TRBV6-2 or TRBV6-3 and TRBJ1-2; 9 bases are shared with TRBD1. The CDR3 totals 15 residues. J lost 4 bases, V lost 2 bases, and 5 bases had no gene match. Per germline, CDR1 MNHEY and CDR2 SVGEGT. CDR3 DNA sequence: TGTGCCAGCAGTTACCGGACAGGGGCCCCCTATGGCTACACCTTC. It codes for CASSYRTGAPYGYTF.

CDR3 region: CASRIPGRALYNEQFF. The CDR3 nucleotides are TGTGCCAGCAGGATCCCGGGGAGGGCCCTCTACAATGAGCAGTTCTTC. The chain recombines TRBV11-2 with TRBJ2-1, with 7 bases fitting TRBD2. J gave up 3 bases and V 6 bases, and 11 bases lay outside the gene matches. The CDR3 is 16 amino acids. Germline CDR1 is SGHAT and CDR2 is FQNNGV.

J is TRBJ2-7 and V is TRBV20-1, with D uncertain. This CDR3 region has 15 residues. CDR1 is DFQATT, CDR2 SNEGSKA, per germline (reference sequence). Trimming removed 0 bases at V and 3 bases at J, with 15 bases between. CDR3 DNA sequence: TGCAGTGCTAGAGAGATTGGCCCTACCAACTACGAGCAGTACGTC. It specifies CSAREIGPTNYEQYV.

In this sample, this clonotype turned up a few times. The CDR3 DNA sequence: TGCAGTGCTAGCAGAGACACCGGGGAGCTGTTTTTT. Encoded protein: CSASRDTGELFF. The chain couples TRBV20-1 to TRBJ2-2; D is unresolved. CDR3 length: 12 residues. Germline CDR1 reads DFQATT; CDR2 reads SNEGSKA (reference sequence). The V gene lost 3 bases and the J gene lost 3 bases, with 5 bases spanning the gap.

V is TRBV7-2 and J is TRBJ2-1, with 7 nucleotides matching TRBD1. Germline V gene lookup returns CDR1 SGHTA and CDR2 FQGNSA. This CDR3 comprises 14 residues. Trimming at V came to 7 bases and at J to 7 bases, leaving 10 bases not matched to a gene. The CDR3 loop reads CASKRGGEGNEQFF. The CDR3 DNA sequence: TGTGCCAGCAAAAGAGGGGGCGAGGGAAATGAGCAGTTCTTC.

A note on this clonotype: A read error may explain this, as a much larger clone is one base away. The V and J genes are TRBV7-2 and TRBJ1-3, with D perhaps matching TRBD1 (5 bases). This CDR3 spans 16 amino acids. The germline gives CDR1 SGHTA, CDR2 FQGNSA. The CDR3 is CASSLEAGRSGHTIYF. For the CDR3, the DNA is TGTGCCAGCAGCTTAGAGGCAGGGCGCTCTGGACACACCATATATTTT.

The V gene is TRBV5-5, the J gene TRBJ2-7, with 15 bases matching TRBD2. This CDR3 region has 15 residues. CDR1 is SGHKS and CDR2 is YYEKEE in the germline V gene (reference sequence). J gave up 5 bases and V 4 bases, and 4 bases lay outside the gene matches. The CDR3 nucleotides read TGTGCCAGCAGCGCGGGGACTAGCGGGAGGAACGAGCAGTACGTC. Translation: CASSAGTSGRNEQYV.